A single sample gave rise to the 26 T cell receptor beta chains below, sequenced in a study of CD8+ T cells in alopecia areata. The treatment: oral pan-JAK inhibitor, 5-10 mg twice daily. RNA, once extracted, was reverse transcribed into cDNA for use as the sequencing template. Clones were sequenced by immunoSEQ multiplex PCR, and TCRdb holds only the in-frame ones, with some missing. There are roughly 180,000 clones in the sample; 50% to 60% occur only once, and over 3% lies in the top ten. This specimen consisted of CD4+ T cells sorted from blood, obtained at week 4, from a patient treated with tofacitinib. These receptors came from a human donor with alopecia areata.

The chain combines TRBV2 with TRBJ1-1; the D gene is possibly TRBD1 (5 bases). The CDR3 spans 14 residues. From germline, CDR1 is SNHLY and CDR2 FYNNEI. Trimming shortened V by 5 bases and J by 8 bases, and 18 bases separated the two germline ends. The CDR3 region is CASSHDRLGPEAFF. Here the CDR3 DNA reads TGTGCCAGCAGTCACGACAGACTAGGGCCCGAAGCTTTCTTT. The entire variable domain, with the rest obtained from reference TRBV2 and TRBJ1-1, is as follows: EPEVTQTPSHQVTQMGQEVILRCVPISNHLYFYWYRQILGQKVEFLVSFYNNEISEKSEIFDDQFSVERPDGSNFTLKIRSTKLEDSAMYFCASSHDRLGPEAFFGQGTRLTVV.

The gene calls are TRBV4-1 and TRBJ2-6; D is uncertain. V lost 0 bases to trimming and J lost 0 bases, with 3 bases between them. CDR1 is MGHRA, CDR2 YSYEKL, per germline. The CDR3 is 15 amino acids. The CDR3 is CASSQEPSGANVLTF. CDR3 nucleotides: TGCGCCAGCAGCCAAGAACCCTCTGGGGCCAACGTCCTGACTTTC.

CDR3 sequence (DNA): TGCAGCGTTAGGACAGGGTTGGCTAATTCACCCCTCCACTTT. This encodes CSVRTGLANSPLHF. The V call is TRBV29-1, the J call TRBJ1-6; TRBD1 aligns across 8 bases. The junction had 6 bases not matched to a gene; V was cut back by 5 bases and J by 6 bases. The germline V gene has CDR1 SQVTM and CDR2 ANQGSEA. The CDR3 sequence is 14 residues long.

CDR3 coding DNA: TGCAGCGTTGTGTTTGTGGGGACAGGGAAAGAGACCCAGTACTTC. Translation gives CSVVFVGTGKETQYF. J is TRBJ2-5 and V is TRBV29-1, with 9 bases lining up with TRBD1. V lost 4 bases and J lost 3; bases outside the gene matches: 9. The CDR3 has 15 residues. Per the germline V gene, CDR1 is SQVTM and CDR2 is ANQGSEA.

This clone was picked up a small number of times. The chain uses TRBV29-1 and TRBJ1-3, with D unclear. The V gene lost 2 bases and the J gene lost 0 bases, with 5 bases spanning the gap. Germline CDR1 reads SQVTM; CDR2 reads ANQGSEA. This CDR3 is built from 13 residues. The CDR3 nucleotides are TGCAGCGTTGAATCCGGCTCTGGAAACACCATATATTTT. Its protein is CSVESGSGNTIYF.

The chain joins TRBV30 to TRBJ1-4, with 7 positions matching TRBD1. Germline values: CDR1 GTSNPN, CDR2 SVGIG (reference sequence). The CDR3 runs to 16 residues. The V and J ends lost 3 bases and 2 bases, in that order; junction bases with no gene match: 9. DNA of the CDR3: TGTGCCTGGAGCGCCTTCCAGGGGGTGACTAATGAAAAACTGTTTTTT. Translating it yields CAWSAFQGVTNEKLFF.

This clone was counted once. The rearrangement joins TRBV5-4 to TRBJ1-1; maybe TRBD1 (5 bases). The V gene's germline CDR1 is SGHNT and CDR2 YYREEE (reference sequence). The CDR3 has 14 residues. V gave up 9 bases and J gave up 4 bases, with 19 bases separating them. The CDR3 here is CATFPSRRGTEAFF. The CDR3 nucleotides are TGTGCCACCTTCCCCTCCCGGAGGGGCACTGAAGCTTTCTTT.

The chain is built from TRBV5-4 and TRBJ2-3; no firm D call. Trimming took off 0 bases at V and 3 bases at J, with 5 bases between the two ends. Germline V gene sequence: CDR1 SGHNT, CDR2 YYREEE (reference sequence). The CDR3 runs to 13 residues. As DNA, the CDR3 is TGTGCCAGCAGCTTGGTCTATACAGATACGCAGTATTTT. Its protein is CASSLVYTDTQYF.

The chain carries TRBV6-5 and TRBJ2-3; D gene unclear. V was shortened by 2 bases and J by 4 bases, with 10 bases between the two germline ends. The CDR3 is 14 residues long. The V gene's germline CDR1 is MNHEY and CDR2 SVGAGI. The CDR3 nucleotides are TGTGCCAGCAGTTACCCCCGGCAGGCAGATACGCAGTATTTT. Encoded protein: CASSYPRQADTQYF.

V usage is TRBV9 and J usage is TRBJ2-1, with 10 bases that match TRBD2. The CDR3 is made up of 16 amino acids. V lost 0 bases, J lost 6 bases, and 6 bases stayed unmatched. Germline CDR1 and CDR2: SGDLS and YYNGEE. The DNA of the CDR3 is TGTGCCAGCAGCGTAGACGGGACTAGCGTCAGCAATGAGCAGTTCTTC. Amino acids: CASSVDGTSVSNEQFF.

The chain has TRBV6-6 and TRBJ2-1; D is unresolved. CDR1 MNHNY and CDR2 SVGAGI come from the germline V gene (reference sequence). Between the trimmed V and J ends, which lost 0 bases and 4 bases, there was a span of 10 bases. This CDR3 has 15 amino acids. CDR3 sequence reads: CASSYSRQVYNEQFF. As DNA, the CDR3 is TGTGCCAGCAGTTACTCGCGGCAGGTATACAATGAGCAGTTCTTC.

The chain has TRBV6-5 and TRBJ2-7; D ambiguous. V was shortened by 7 bases and J by 3 bases, with 13 bases between the two germline ends. The germline gives CDR1 MNHEY, CDR2 SVGAGI. The CDR3 loop spans 13 amino acids. The CDR3, as DNA: TGTGCCAGCACCCCCGCCGGCCTCTACGAGCAGTACTTC. Protein sequence: CASTPAGLYEQYF.

This clone occurred a few times. V gene TRBV28 combines with J gene TRBJ2-2, with TRBD1 matching over 8 bases. With 5 bases clipped from V and 4 bases from J, the junction kept 6 bases outside the gene matches. Germline CDR1 reads MDHEN; CDR2 reads SYDVKM. The length of the CDR3 is 15 residues. Written as DNA, the CDR3 is TGTGCCAGCAGTCCCTTGGACAGGGCCACCGGGGAGCTGTTTTTT. This codes for CASSPLDRATGELFF.

The rearrangement joins TRBV20-1 to TRBJ1-5; no clear D. The V end lost 6 bases, the J end lost 11 bases, and 11 bases lay between the germline ends. Germline V gene lookup returns CDR1 DFQATT and CDR2 SNEGSKA (reference sequence). The CDR3 loop spans 10 amino acids. DNA of the CDR3: TGCAGTGCCCTTTTAGTGGCCCAGCATTTT. Its protein is CSALLVAQHF.

Only one count was recorded for this clone. CDR3 residues: CASSPWSGGAQDTQYF. As DNA, the CDR3 is TGCGCCAGCAGCCCCTGGAGCGGGGGGGCCCAAGATACGCAGTATTTT. The chain employs TRBV5-1 and TRBJ2-3; 10 nucleotides align to TRBD2. The CDR3 has 16 residues. The junction had 10 bases not matched to a gene; V was cut back by 4 bases and J by 5 bases. CDR1 and CDR2 (germline): SGHRS, YFSETQ. The variable domain in full, with the rest retrieved from reference TRBV5-1 and TRBJ2-3, is KAGVTQTPRYLIKTRGQQVTLSCSPISGHRSVSWYQQTPGQGLQFLFEYFSETQRNKGNFPGRFSGRQFSNSRSEMNVSTLELGDSALYLCASSPWSGGAQDTQYFGPGTRLTVL.

The chain has TRBV2 and TRBJ2-3, with 9 bases that match TRBD1. Germline V gene lookup returns CDR1 SNHLY and CDR2 FYNNEI. The CDR3 is made up of 14 amino acids. The V segment lost 4 bases and the J segment 3 bases; nucleotides outside the gene matches: 2. CDR3 loop: CASSVTGGTDTQYF. CDR3 nucleotides: TGTGCCAGCAGTGTGACAGGGGGGACAGATACGCAGTATTTT.

J is TRBJ2-1 and V is TRBV29-1; 9 bases are a match to TRBD1. The CDR3 has 16 residues. Germline loops: CDR1 SQVTM, CDR2 ANQGSEA. With 2 bases clipped from V and 4 bases from J, the junction kept 9 bases outside the gene matches. The CDR3 nucleotides are TGCAGCGTTGAACCACGGGGACAGGGTCAATACAATGAGCAGTTCTTC. Its protein is CSVEPRGQGQYNEQFF.

V usage is TRBV2 and J usage is TRBJ1-5, with D perhaps TRBD1 (6 bases). V gave up 6 bases and J gave up 5 bases, with 17 bases separating them. CDR3 size: 15 residues. Germline CDR1 is SNHLY and CDR2 is FYNNEI. CDR3 region: CASSPEPRGYQPQHF. CDR3 bases: TGTGCCAGCAGCCCAGAACCCAGGGGCTATCAGCCCCAGCATTTT. Looking up the rest from reference TRBV2 and TRBJ1-5 gives the full variable domain: EPEVTQTPSHQVTQMGQEVILRCVPISNHLYFYWYRQILGQKVEFLVSFYNNEISEKSEIFDDQFSVERPDGSNFTLKIRSTKLEDSAMYFCASSPEPRGYQPQHFGDGTRLSIL.

V and J are TRBV30 and TRBJ2-7, with a possible D match to TRBD1 (5 bases). The germline V gene has CDR1 GTSNPN and CDR2 SVGIG (reference sequence). V lost 5 bases and J lost 8, with 13 bases in between. This CDR3 comprises 11 residues. The CDR3 bases are TGTGCCTGGGGACACCCTACGAAGCAGTACTTC. Amino acid sequence: CAWGHPTKQYF.

V and J are TRBV7-2 and TRBJ2-3, with 10 positions matching TRBD2. Trimming at V came to 5 bases and at J to 3 bases, leaving 8 bases not matched to a gene. CDR1 SGHTA and CDR2 FQGNSA come from the germline V gene. The CDR3 sequence is 16 residues long. CDR3 sequence reads: CASSISGGARTDTQYF. The CDR3 DNA reads as TGTGCCAGCAGCATCAGCGGGGGGGCCAGAACAGATACGCAGTATTTT.

The chain recombines TRBV30 with TRBJ1-4; TRBD1 matches at 9 bases. CDR1 is GTSNPN, CDR2 SVGIG, per germline (reference sequence). Losses at the gene ends were 2 bases for V and 3 bases for J; bases not matched to a gene: 4. The CDR3 runs 15 residues. In nucleotides, the CDR3 is TGTGCCTGGAGTTTACGGACAGGGGCTAATGAAAAACTGTTTTTT. Translated, it gives CAWSLRTGANEKLFF.

The chain uses TRBV2 and TRBJ1-2; 8 bases match TRBD1. Germline values: CDR1 SNHLY, CDR2 FYNNEI. Unmatched junction bases numbered 7, after V lost 2 bases and J lost 5 bases. The CDR3 runs to 15 residues. CDR3 amino acids: CASSEHPTGEYGYTF. The CDR3 DNA is TGTGCCAGCAGTGAACACCCGACAGGGGAGTATGGCTACACCTTC. The full variable domain, its missing parts supplied by reference TRBV2 and TRBJ1-2, is EPEVTQTPSHQVTQMGQEVILRCVPISNHLYFYWYRQILGQKVEFLVSFYNNEISEKSEIFDDQFSVERPDGSNFTLKIRSTKLEDSAMYFCASSEHPTGEYGYTFGSGTRLTVV.

Concerning this clone: A junction boundary mismatches the germline segment, possibly from a read error. The chain links TRBV29-1 to TRBJ1-3, with 7 bases lining up with TRBD1. Germline CDR1 and CDR2: SQVTM and ANQGSEA. The CDR3 totals 13 residues. CDR3 region: CSVKDRVGNTIYF. DNA of the CDR3: TGCAGCGTTAAAGACAGGGTTGGAAACACCATATATTTT.

This clone came up a few times. The junction does not match germline at one end; this may be a read error. The V gene is TRBV6-6, the J gene TRBJ2-5; 7 bases agree with TRBD1. This CDR3 comprises 15 residues. Germline CDR1 MNHNY, CDR2 SVGAGI (reference sequence). The CDR3 loop reads CASTYRQGVRETQYF. CDR3 nucleotide sequence: TGTGCCAGCACTTACCGCCAGGGGGTTAGGGAGACCCAGTACTTC.

The V call is TRBV28, the J call TRBJ1-2, with D perhaps TRBD1 (6 bases). V shed 3 bases and J shed 5 bases, with 13 bases lying between them. The CDR3 has 14 amino acids. Germline V gene lookup returns CDR1 MDHEN and CDR2 SYDVKM. CDR3 DNA: TGTGCCAGCAGTTTGGGGGGCACCTCATATGGCTACACCTTC. Protein: CASSLGGTSYGYTF.

This chain uses TRBV30 with TRBJ1-2, with D possibly matching TRBD1 (5 bases). Trimming shortened V by 0 bases and J by 3 bases, and 8 bases separated the two germline ends. This CDR3 has 13 amino acids. CDR1 and CDR2 (germline): GTSNPN, SVGIG (reference sequence). CDR3 protein: CAWSVRDHYGYTF. CDR3 in DNA: TGTGCCTGGAGTGTACGGGACCACTATGGCTACACCTTC.